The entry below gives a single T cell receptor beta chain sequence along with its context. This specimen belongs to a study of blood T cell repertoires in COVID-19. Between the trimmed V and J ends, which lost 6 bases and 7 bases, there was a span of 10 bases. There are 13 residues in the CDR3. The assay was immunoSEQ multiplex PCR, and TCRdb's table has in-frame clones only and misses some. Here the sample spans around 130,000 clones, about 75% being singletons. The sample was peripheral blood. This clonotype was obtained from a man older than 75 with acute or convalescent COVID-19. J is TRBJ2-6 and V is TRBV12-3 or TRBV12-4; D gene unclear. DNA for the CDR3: TGTGCCAGCAGCTTCCGCGGAGCCAACGTCCTGACTTTC. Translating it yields CASSFRGANVLTF.